The 23 T cell receptor beta chains reported below all come from one sample, sequenced in a study of cytomegalovirus exposure and HLA in healthy donors. A multiplex PCR was run with 60 Vbeta primers and 13 Jbeta primers. The protocol was immunoSEQ multiplex PCR, while the TCRdb copy is restricted to in-frame clones and leaves out a portion. This sample has about 150,000 clones, with 70% to 80% found just once. Sample: PBMCs. The receptors derive from a male donor in good health and CMV-seronegative.

The chain combines TRBV25-1 with TRBJ1-2, with 7 positions matching TRBD1. With V trimmed by 3 bases and J by 4 bases, 8 bases remained unmatched. The CDR3 consists of 15 residues. Germline V gene sequence: CDR1 MGHDK, CDR2 SYGVNS. In nucleotides, the CDR3 is TGTGCCAGCAGTGATCGCCGACAGGGCCCCTATGGCTACACCTTC. It codes for CASSDRRQGPYGYTF.

This chain joins TRBV19 and TRBJ2-5; TRBD1 is a possible D gene (5 bases). The J call is in doubt because the DNA end fits TRBJ2-7 better. The CDR3 runs to 11 residues. The V gene's germline CDR1 is LNHDA and CDR2 SQIVND (reference sequence). The CDR3 spells CASSQGYEQYF. For the CDR3, the DNA is TGTGCCAGTAGTCAGGGCTACGAGCAGTACTTC.

The V call is TRBV6-4, the J call TRBJ2-2, with 9 bases aligning to TRBD2. With V trimmed by 3 bases and J by 1 base, 0 bases remained unmatched. The germline V gene encodes CDR1 MRHNA and CDR2 SNTAGT. The CDR3 has 15 residues. This CDR3 is CASSETSGNTGELFF. In DNA form, the CDR3 reads TGTGCCAGCAGTGAGACTAGCGGGAACACCGGGGAGCTGTTTTTT.

The chain joins TRBV29-1 to TRBJ2-3, with 8 positions matching TRBD2. The V gene's germline CDR1 is SQVTM and CDR2 ANQGSEA. This CDR3 comprises 13 residues. The ends lost 7 bases at V and 4 bases at J; junction bases unmatched: 7. CDR3 in amino acids: CSAGLAFADTQYF. CDR3 bases: TGCAGCGCCGGACTAGCATTCGCAGATACGCAGTATTTT.

There are a few counts of this clone. The chain is built from TRBV29-1 and TRBJ1-2; 10 nucleotides line up with TRBD1. Trimming at V came to 7 bases and at J to 6 bases, leaving 8 bases not matched to a gene. This CDR3 comprises 13 residues. Germline V gene data show CDR1 as SQVTM and CDR2 as ANQGSEA. The CDR3 loop reads CSAPGQGFDGYTF. Written as DNA, the CDR3 is TGCAGCGCACCGGGACAGGGGTTCGATGGCTACACCTTC.

J is TRBJ1-1 and V is TRBV7-9; 11 nucleotides align to TRBD1. With 4 bases clipped from V and 4 bases from J, the junction kept 5 bases outside the gene matches. The germline V gene has CDR1 SEHNR and CDR2 FQNEAQ (reference sequence). The CDR3 is 15 residues long. The CDR3 DNA follows: TGTGCCAGCAGCTCACCTGGGACAGGGGGCACTGAAGCTTTCTTT. Translating gives CASSSPGTGGTEAFF.

This clone has more than one count but fewer than ten. The V gene is TRBV7-3, the J gene TRBJ1-6; D is undetermined. Germline loops: CDR1 SGHTA, CDR2 FQGTGA. V lost 5 bases and J lost 7, with 9 bases in between. There are 13 residues in the CDR3. The chain's CDR3 is CASSVSVNSPLHF. The CDR3 DNA reads as TGTGCCAGCAGCGTATCAGTGAATTCACCCCTCCACTTT.

This clone was seen more than once but under ten times. Here the CDR3 reads CASSFRTGLADTQYF. For the CDR3, the DNA is TGTGCCAGCAGCTTCCGGACAGGGTTGGCAGATACGCAGTATTTT. The chain joins TRBV11-3 to TRBJ2-3; TRBD1 aligns across 8 bases. The CDR3 covers 15 residues. Trimming at V came to 3 bases and at J to 4 bases, leaving 6 bases not matched to a gene. Per germline, CDR1 SGHNT and CDR2 YENEEA.

V and J are TRBV6-5 and TRBJ1-2; TRBD1 agrees at 7 bases. V was pared by 6 bases and J by 6 bases, with 10 bases of the junction left unmatched. The CDR3 spans 14 residues. CDR1 is MNHEY and CDR2 is SVGAGI in the germline V gene. The CDR3 is CASSFDRVGDGYTF. In nucleotides, the CDR3 is TGTGCCAGCAGCTTCGACAGGGTGGGGGATGGCTACACCTTC.

This clone was seen more than once but under ten times. The J gene is TRBJ2-7, the V gene TRBV5-1; 8 bases fit TRBD1. Germline CDR1 and CDR2: SGHRS and YFSETQ. After removal of 4 bases from V and 5 bases from J, the junction contained 11 bases not matched to a gene. This CDR3 has 15 residues. The CDR3 loop is CASSLQVDRGDEQYF. CDR3 in DNA: TGCGCCAGCAGCCTTCAGGTAGACAGGGGCGACGAGCAGTACTTC.

This chain links TRBV30 with TRBJ1-1, with 7 bases lining up with TRBD1. The CDR3 sequence is 12 residues long. Per germline, CDR1 GTSNPN and CDR2 SVGIG (reference sequence). Trimming cost V 4 bases and J 7 bases; bases outside gene matches: 6. The CDR3 is CAWTPGGSEAFF. The CDR3 DNA is TGTGCCTGGACCCCAGGGGGTAGTGAAGCTTTCTTT.

The J gene is TRBJ1-2, the V gene TRBV23-1; 9 bases line up with TRBD1. TRBV23-1 is known as an ORF, though its function is uncertain. The CDR3 loop spans 16 amino acids. Losses at the gene ends were 4 bases for V and 5 bases for J; bases not matched to a gene: 11. CDR3 region: CASSPSGGQGWYGYTF. In DNA, the CDR3 is TGCGCCAGCAGTCCCTCTGGGGGACAGGGTTGGTATGGCTACACCTTC.

The V call is TRBV19, the J call TRBJ2-7, with 7 nucleotides matching TRBD1. The CDR3 is 15 residues long. The V and J ends lost 6 bases and 1 base, in that order; junction bases with no gene match: 9. CDR1 LNHDA and CDR2 SQIVND come from the germline V gene (reference sequence). CDR3 nucleotides: TGTGCCAGTAGCCTCGACAGGGACGTTTCCTACGAGCAGTACTTC. Protein: CASSLDRDVSYEQYF.

The chain has TRBV5-1 and TRBJ1-1; D unresolved. The germline V gene has CDR1 SGHRS and CDR2 YFSETQ. Trimming cost V 4 bases and J 7 bases, with 11 bases left between them. This CDR3 has 12 amino acids. Here the CDR3 reads CASSPTGVEAFF. For the CDR3, the DNA is TGCGCCAGCAGCCCGACGGGTGTTGAAGCTTTCTTT.

The chain combines TRBV19 with TRBJ1-1; D might be TRBD1 (5 bases). CDR1 and CDR2 from the germline V gene are LNHDA and SQIVND (reference sequence). The CDR3 totals 13 residues. Between the trimmed V and J ends, which lost 6 bases and 1 base, there was a span of 9 bases. Written as DNA, the CDR3 is TGTGCCAGTAGCAGGGAGGGGAACACTGAAGCTTTCTTT. Its protein is CASSREGNTEAFF.

The CDR3 bases are TGTGCCAGCAGTCGCCGACAGTTCTATGGCTACACCTTC. Encoded protein: CASSRRQFYGYTF. The chain joins TRBV11-2 to TRBJ1-2; tentatively, D is TRBD1 (5 bases). V was trimmed by 6 bases and J by 4 bases, leaving 12 bases between them. The CDR3 runs 13 residues. The germline CDR1 and CDR2 sequences are SGHAT and FQNNGV.

The chain has TRBV7-2 and TRBJ1-1, with D possibly matching TRBD1 (5 bases). This CDR3 region has 14 residues. Trimming cost V 2 bases and J 4 bases, with 11 bases left between them. Germline V gives CDR1 SGHTA, CDR2 FQGNSA. The CDR3 DNA follows: TGTGCCAGCAGCTTACAGGGCGGTAGCACTGAAGCTTTCTTT. Translation: CASSLQGGSTEAFF.

The V gene is TRBV10-3, the J gene TRBJ2-3, with 9 bases matching TRBD1. CDR3 length: 16 amino acids. Germline CDR1 is ENHRY and CDR2 is SYGVKD. V lost 0 bases to trimming and J lost 4 bases; unmatched junction nucleotides: 5. The CDR3 protein is CAISESGTGKSDTQYF. The CDR3 DNA is TGTGCCATCAGTGAGTCAGGGACAGGGAAATCAGATACGCAGTATTTT.

The V call is TRBV4-3, the J call TRBJ1-1, with D possibly TRBD1 on 5 matching bases. The V and J ends lost 4 bases and 1 base respectively, with 16 bases between them. The CDR3 consists of 16 residues. CDR1 LGHNA and CDR2 YSLEER come from the germline V gene. The CDR3 sequence is CASSLRGWMSNTEAFF. In DNA form, the CDR3 reads TGCGCCAGCAGCCTACGGGGGTGGATGTCGAACACTGAAGCTTTCTTT.

This sequence joins TRBV5-4 and TRBJ2-3, with 14 bases that match TRBD2. CDR3 size: 18 residues. Trimming cost V 4 bases and J 8 bases; bases outside gene matches: 15. Germline-derived CDR1 and CDR2 are SGHNT and YYREEE (reference sequence). CDR3 nucleotides: TGTGCCAGCAGCCAAAACCCGGGACTAGCGGGAGAATTAGGTACGCAGTATTTT. This codes for CASSQNPGLAGELGTQYF.

The chain joins TRBV11-3 to TRBJ2-1, with TRBD1 matching over 7 bases. This CDR3 contains 13 residues. The V and J ends lost 6 bases and 10 bases, in that order; junction bases with no gene match: 9. CDR1 SGHNT and CDR2 YENEEA come from the germline V gene. The CDR3 DNA is TGTGCCAGCAGTGTGACAGGGAGTATCGAGCAGTTCTTC. The encoded protein is CASSVTGSIEQFF.

The rearrangement links TRBV2 to TRBJ2-1; 9 bases are a match to TRBD1. J was trimmed by 10 bases and V by 4 bases; bases with no gene match: 8. The CDR3 spans 14 residues. CDR1 is SNHLY and CDR2 is FYNNEI in the germline V gene. Here the CDR3 reads CASSGGTGFGEQFF. Written as DNA, the CDR3 is TGTGCCAGCAGTGGGGGGACAGGGTTCGGGGAGCAGTTCTTC.

The chain combines TRBV5-8 with TRBJ1-5; 8 bases fit TRBD1. The CDR3 length is 16 residues. CDR1 SGHTS and CDR2 YDEGEE come from the germline V gene. V shed 4 bases, J shed 2 bases, and the junction held 8 bases outside the gene matches. The CDR3 protein is CASSLGQGTGNQPQHF. The CDR3 DNA reads TGTGCCAGCAGCCTAGGACAGGGAACAGGCAATCAGCCCCAGCATTTT.